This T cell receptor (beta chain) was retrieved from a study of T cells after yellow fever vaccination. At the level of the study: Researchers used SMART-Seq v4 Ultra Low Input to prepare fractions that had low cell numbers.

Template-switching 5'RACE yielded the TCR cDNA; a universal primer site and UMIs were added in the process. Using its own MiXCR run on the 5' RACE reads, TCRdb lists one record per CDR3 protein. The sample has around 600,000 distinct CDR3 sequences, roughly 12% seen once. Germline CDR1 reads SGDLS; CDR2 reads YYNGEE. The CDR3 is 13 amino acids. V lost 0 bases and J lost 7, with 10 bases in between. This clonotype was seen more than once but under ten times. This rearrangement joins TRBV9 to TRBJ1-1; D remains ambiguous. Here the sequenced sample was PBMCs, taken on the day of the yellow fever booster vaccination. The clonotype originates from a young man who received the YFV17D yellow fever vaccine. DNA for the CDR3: TGTGCCAGCAGCGTAGGGGAACGGGGTGAAGCTTTCTTT. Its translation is CASSVGERGEAFF.